This T cell receptor beta chain was obtained from a study of cytotoxic CD8 clonotypes in ibrutinib-treated CLL. CDR1 and CDR2 (germline): MDHEN, SYDVKM. V was trimmed by 1 base and J by 4 bases, leaving 10 bases between them. The CDR3 length is 14 residues. Clones were sequenced by immunoSEQ multiplex PCR, and TCRdb holds only the in-frame ones, with some missing. The sample has 250,000 to 350,000 clones; roughly three quarters are singletons. The chain joins TRBV28 to TRBJ1-2; the D is unclear. Sequencing was performed on PBMCs, taken at disease progression, from a patient treated with ibrutinib. This clonotype was sampled from a human donor with chronic lymphocytic leukemia. The CDR3 reads CASSLYQGIYGYTF. For the CDR3, the DNA is TGTGCCAGCAGTTTATACCAAGGGATCTATGGCTACACCTTC.